The present T cell receptor beta chain was sequenced within a study of cytomegalovirus exposure and HLA in healthy donors. General study points: Across donors, most TCRs were seen rarely, yet some public ones were widespread. The study labeled roughly 160 TCR beta chains cytomegalovirus-associated. Accounts indicate the classifier identified cytomegalovirus status with strong specificity and sensitivity.

Profiling relied on immunoSEQ multiplex PCR, and the TCRdb table lists in-frame clones only, not all of them. The sample holds tens of thousands of clones; approximately 97% are singletons and the top ten take 1.5% to 2%. Donors came from a validation cohort of over a hundred subjects, distinct from the first 666-subject cohort. As for this clone: Its target is not known.

Trimming took 4 bases from V and 6 from J, leaving 11 bases between them. Germline V gene data show CDR1 as ENHRY and CDR2 as SYGVKD. The CDR3 is 13 amino acids. This receptor was obtained from a woman aged 18 to 35 in good health and CMV-seropositive. The sequencing input was PBMCs. The V and J genes are TRBV10-3 and TRBJ2-3, with D uncertain. The CDR3 DNA sequence: TGTGCCATCAGTGCCCACCCCGGGGATACGCAGTATTTT. Translation: CAISAHPGDTQYF.